This T cell receptor (beta chain) was obtained from a study of cytomegalovirus exposure and HLA in healthy donors. Study-wide points: A missense DCLRE1C variant was associated with V- and J-gene trimming of TCR beta chains in a later analysis, and an independent cohort replicated the association. Among CMV-associated TCR beta chains, most appeared HLA-restricted in a later analysis.

The CDR3 is 12 amino acids. Germline V gene sequence: CDR1 SGDLS, CDR2 YYNGEE. V was shortened by 3 bases and J by 12 bases, with 13 bases between the two germline ends. A multiplex PCR was run with 60 Vbeta primers and 13 Jbeta primers. Assay used: immunoSEQ multiplex PCR; TCRdb lists only in-frame clones, some missing. The sample holds roughly 260,000 clones, around four fifths seen once. This clone was picked up a small number of times. Its antigen remains unidentified. This TCR derives from a woman between 35 and 50 years old in good health and CMV-seropositive. Sequenced sample: PBMCs. The J gene is TRBJ2-1, the V gene TRBV9; D possibly corresponds to TRBD1 (7 bases). This CDR3 is CASSGTGSGQFF. In nucleotides, the CDR3 is TGTGCCAGCAGCGGGACAGGTAGCGGGCAGTTCTTC.